The clone carrying this TCR beta chain was seen only a few times. These data are taken from a study of blood T cells in healthy people across ages. Then a second PCR, running roughly 6 to 12 cycles, was carried out with a sample-barcoded 5' primer and a J-beta primer mix. In TCRdb, the 5' RACE reads were re-called with MiXCR into one record per CDR3 protein. The sample lists around 1.5 million distinct CDR3 sequences; approximately 42% were seen once. Germline V gene sequence: CDR1 MNHNY, CDR2 SVGAGI (reference sequence). CDR3 size: 15 residues. Trimming removed 2 bases from V and 4 bases from J, with 13 bases in between.

The material sequenced was blood. The V gene is TRBV6-6, the J gene TRBJ2-3; weak D call: TRBD2 (5 bases). The receptor was derived from a woman aged 18-35 years in good health. CDR3 nucleotides: TGTGCCAGCAGTTACGATCGGGGTAGAGCAGATACGCAGTATTTT. As protein: CASSYDRGRADTQYF.